The entry below gives a single TCR beta chain sequence along with its context. Gene labels here are mouse ones. Read data end 1 residue before the CDR3 end; the end is taken from the germline J gene. The germline V gene has CDR1 MSHET and CDR2 SYDVDS. The CDR3 is 13 amino acids. With 4 bases removed from V and 3 bases from J, the gap between germline ends came to 6 bases. Repertoires were generated with immunoSEQ multiplex PCR, while TCRdb's copy carries only in-frame clones and drops some. The repertoire holds about 9,000 clones, with roughly a third as singletons. The entry originates in a study of tissue T cells after allogeneic stem cell transplantation. Regarding time point: mouse harvest day 14 after allogeneic transplant. The graft held 10^6 splenic CD5+ T cells and 10^7 T-cell-depleted bone marrow cells. Tissues came from B6→BALB/c major-mismatch GVHD mice at day 7 or 14.

The source of this sequence is a female BALB/c mouse given C57BL/6 T cells with graft-versus-host disease after an allogeneic hematopoietic cell transplant. The V call is TRBV29, the J call TRBJ1-4, with unresolved D. Sequenced material: skin. CDR3 bases read: TGTGCTAGCAGTTCCGGGACCAACGAAAGATTATTT. This encodes CASSSGTNERLF. The complete CDR3 reads CASSSGTNERLFF. Based on the CDR3 plus reference TRBV29 and TRBJ1-4, the full variable domain is DMKVTQMPRYLIKRMGENVLLECGQDMSHETMYWYRQDPGLGLQLIYISYDVDSNSEGDIPKGYRVSRKKREHFSLILDSAKTNQTSVYFCASSSGTNERLFFGHGTKLSVL.